This T cell receptor beta chain came from a study of blood T cells in healthy people across ages. CDR3 length: 16 residues. The trim removed 3 bases at V and 5 bases at J, leaving 9 bases unmatched. CDR1 is SGHTA and CDR2 is FQGNSA in the germline V gene. For the second PCR, which ran for about 7 to 11 cycles, a sample-barcoded 5' primer and a J-beta primer mix were used. Paired-end reads containing CDR3 totaled no fewer than 2.5 million for each sample. One entry per CDR3 protein, called by TCRdb with MiXCR from the 5' RACE reads. The data contain some 550,000 distinct CDR3 sequences, roughly 48% of them singletons. This clonotype was counted a single time.

The receptor was isolated from an elderly man in good health. The sequencing sample was made of blood. The chain has TRBV7-2 and TRBJ2-2, with 7 bases fitting TRBD2. The CDR3: CASSLGGGSFTGELFF. CDR3 DNA: TGTGCCAGCAGCTTGGGCGGCGGGAGCTTTACCGGGGAGCTGTTTTTT.